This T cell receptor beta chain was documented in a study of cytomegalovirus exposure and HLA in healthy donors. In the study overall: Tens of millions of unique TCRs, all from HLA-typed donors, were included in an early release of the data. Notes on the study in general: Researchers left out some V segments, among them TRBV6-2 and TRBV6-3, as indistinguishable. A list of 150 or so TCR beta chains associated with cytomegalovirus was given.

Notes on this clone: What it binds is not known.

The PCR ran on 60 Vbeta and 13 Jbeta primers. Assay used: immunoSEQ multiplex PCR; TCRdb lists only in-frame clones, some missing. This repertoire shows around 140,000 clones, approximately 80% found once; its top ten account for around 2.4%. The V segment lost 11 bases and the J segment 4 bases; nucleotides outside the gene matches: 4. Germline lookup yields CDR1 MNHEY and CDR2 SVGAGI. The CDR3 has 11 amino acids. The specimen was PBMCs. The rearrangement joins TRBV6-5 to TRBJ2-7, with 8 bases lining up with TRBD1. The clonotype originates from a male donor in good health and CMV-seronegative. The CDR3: CAGDRGYEQYF. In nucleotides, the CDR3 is TGTGCCGGCGACAGGGGATACGAGCAGTACTTC.